These 14 T cell receptor beta chains were all obtained from the same sample, sequenced in a study of blood T cells in healthy people across ages. Sample-barcoded 5' priming and a J-beta primer mix drove a second PCR of 7 to 11 cycles. MiXCR, run by TCRdb on the 5' RACE reads, gives a single entry per CDR3 protein. The data hold 1 million or so distinct CDR3 sequences, with around 45% observed a single time. The sequenced sample was blood. The receptor set was obtained from an older woman in good health.

CDR3 sequence reads: CATLLVVSGPYNEQFF. CDR3 DNA sequence: TGTGCCACCCTGTTGGTTGTTAGCGGGCCGTACAATGAGCAGTTCTTC. V is TRBV7-9 and J is TRBJ2-1; 7 bases agree with TRBD2. The CDR3 has 16 amino acids. The J segment lost 4 bases and the V segment lost 10 bases, leaving 16 bases of the junction unmatched. In germline, CDR1 is SEHNR, CDR2 FQNEAQ (reference sequence).

This chain joins TRBV6-6 and TRBJ2-5; D uncertain. Germline CDR1 MNHNY, CDR2 SVGAGI (reference sequence). The CDR3 has 14 amino acids. V lost 5 bases and J 5 bases, leaving 15 bases between the germline ends. The CDR3 nucleotides are TGTGCCAGCAGTGTAGGTCTAGGTGGGGAGACCCAGTACTTC. Its protein product is CASSVGLGGETQYF.

This sequence joins TRBV27 and TRBJ1-1; 8 bases map to TRBD1. Germline loops: CDR1 MNHEY, CDR2 SMNVEV (reference sequence). This CDR3 spans 14 amino acids. Trimming took 6 bases from V and 4 from J; bases not matched to a gene: 7. The CDR3 nucleotides are TGTGCCAGCAGCTCGACAGGGGTGGGCACTGAAGCTTTCTTT. This gives the protein CASSSTGVGTEAFF.

V usage is TRBV6-1 and J usage is TRBJ2-3, with 10 bases that match TRBD2. Germline values: CDR1 MNHNS, CDR2 SASEGT. The CDR3 has 21 residues. V lost 2 bases and J lost 4; bases outside the gene matches: 21. The CDR3: CASSELIRRGKRGGEADTQYF. The DNA for the CDR3 is TGTGCCAGCAGTGAACTTATCCGGCGTGGGAAGCGGGGGGGCGAGGCAGATACGCAGTATTTT.

In DNA form, the CDR3 reads TGCAGTGCTAGTCAAGCGGGGCCTCAGCAGTTCTTC. The encoded protein is CSASQAGPQQFF. This chain connects TRBV20-1 to TRBJ2-1; 7 bases line up with TRBD2. The CDR3 covers 12 residues. Germline trimming cut 3 bases from V and 11 bases from J; bases unmatched to any gene: 7. Per the germline V gene, CDR1 is DFQATT and CDR2 is SNEGSKA (reference sequence).

In its sample, this clonotype was seen a few times. V is TRBV18 and J is TRBJ2-4; 7 nucleotides align to TRBD1. This CDR3 spans 15 amino acids. The V and J ends lost 2 bases and 6 bases, in that order; junction bases with no gene match: 7. CDR1 is KGHSH and CDR2 is LQKENI in the germline V gene. The DNA for the CDR3 is TGTGCCAGCTCACCAGCCCAGGGGGTCCGAAACATTCAGTACTTC. Amino acid sequence: CASSPAQGVRNIQYF.

The rearrangement uses TRBV7-2 and TRBJ1-5; TRBD1 matches 9 bases. This CDR3 has 14 residues. Trimming at V came to 5 bases and at J to 3 bases, leaving 2 bases not matched to a gene. Germline loops: CDR1 SGHTA, CDR2 FQGNSA. The CDR3 is CASSRDRANQPQHF. The CDR3 nucleotides are TGTGCCAGCAGCCGGGACAGGGCCAATCAGCCCCAGCATTTT.

A few counts support this clonotype. The chain recombines TRBV3-1 with TRBJ1-1, with D perhaps matching TRBD1 (6 bases). V dropped 6 bases and J dropped 2 bases, with 13 bases sitting between them. CDR3 length: 14 residues. Germline V CDR1 and CDR2: LGHDT, YNNKEL (reference sequence). The CDR3 DNA reads TGTGCCAGCAGTACCGGGACACTAAACACTGAAGCTTTCTTT. As protein: CASSTGTLNTEAFF. The full variable domain, its missing parts supplied by reference TRBV3-1 and TRBJ1-1, is DTAVSQTPKYLVTQMGNDKSIKCEQNLGHDTMYWYKQDSKKFLKIMFSYNNKELIINETVPNRFSPKSPDKAHLNLHINSLELGDSAVYFCASSTGTLNTEAFFGQGTRLTVV.

The chain has TRBV6-2 or TRBV6-3 and TRBJ1-2; perhaps TRBD1 as D (6 bases). Trimming removed 7 bases from V and 5 bases from J, with 14 bases in between. CDR3 length: 13 amino acids. Germline lookup yields CDR1 MNHEY and CDR2 SVGEGT. The CDR3 is CASTWDKEYGYTF. The CDR3, as DNA: TGTGCCAGCACTTGGGACAAGGAGTATGGCTACACCTTC.

In nucleotides, the CDR3 is TGCAGTGCTAGACTAGCGGGCGCCAGAATGCAGTATTTT. Translated, it gives CSARLAGARMQYF. The V call is TRBV20-1, the J call TRBJ2-3, with 8 bases identical to TRBD2. With V trimmed by 2 bases and J by 11 bases, 9 bases remained unmatched. CDR1 and CDR2 from the germline V gene are DFQATT and SNEGSKA (reference sequence). The CDR3 sequence is 13 residues long.

Regarding this clonotype: At one boundary the junction diverges from the germline segment, which might be a read error. This rearrangement joins TRBV5-1 to TRBJ1-1, with 7 bases identical to TRBD1. Germline V gives CDR1 SGHRS, CDR2 YFSETQ. CDR3 length equals 14 residues. CDR3 coding DNA: TGCGCCGGCAGCTCCAAGGGGGCGCCAACTGAAGCTTTCTTT. It encodes CAGSSKGAPTEAFF.

The rearrangement joins TRBV20-1 to TRBJ2-7; tentative D call: TRBD1 (6 bases). The CDR3 has 13 residues. Trimming took off 3 bases at V and 6 bases at J, with 15 bases between the two ends. In germline, CDR1 is DFQATT, CDR2 SNEGSKA (reference sequence). The CDR3 loop is CSARDSGDGEQYF. CDR3 bases: TGCAGTGCTAGGGACTCAGGGGACGGCGAGCAGTACTTC.

This clonotype was counted between two and nine times. The genes are TRBV6-5 and TRBJ2-4; no clear D gene. The CDR3 consists of 18 residues. Trimming pared 0 bases from V and 1 base from J, leaving 16 bases between. Germline V gives CDR1 MNHEY, CDR2 SVGAGI. This chain's CDR3 is CASSYSWIDDGAKNIQYF. The CDR3 nucleotides are TGTGCCAGCAGTTACTCGTGGATCGACGACGGTGCCAAAAACATTCAGTACTTC.

This clonotype was detected a few times. V is TRBV10-1 and J is TRBJ2-2; tentatively, D is TRBD2 (8 bases). V lost 3 bases and J 4 bases, leaving 24 bases between the germline ends. The CDR3 covers 19 residues. Germline CDR1 is WNHNN and CDR2 is SYGVQD (reference sequence). In DNA form, the CDR3 reads TGCGCCAGCAGTGATAACGGGAGGGGGCCAGAGGCCAGCACCGGGGAGCTGTTTTTT. Translation gives CASSDNGRGPEASTGELFF.